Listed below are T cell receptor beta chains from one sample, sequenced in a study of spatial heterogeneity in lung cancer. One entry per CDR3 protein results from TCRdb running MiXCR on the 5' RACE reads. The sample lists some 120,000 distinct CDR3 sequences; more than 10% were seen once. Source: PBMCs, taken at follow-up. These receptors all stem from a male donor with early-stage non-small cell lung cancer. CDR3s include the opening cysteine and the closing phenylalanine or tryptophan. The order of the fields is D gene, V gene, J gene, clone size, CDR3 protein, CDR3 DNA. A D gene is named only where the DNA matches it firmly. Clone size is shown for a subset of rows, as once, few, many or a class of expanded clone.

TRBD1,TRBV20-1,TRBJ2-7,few,CSAKLAPGQGYEQYF,TGCAGTGCTAAATTGGCCCCGGGACAGGGGTACGAGCAGTACTTC
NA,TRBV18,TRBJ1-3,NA,CASSPPAGGPGNTIYF,TGTGCCAGCTCACCACCGGCGGGGGGACCTGGAAACACCATATATTTT
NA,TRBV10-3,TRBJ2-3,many,CATKGTGGSTDTQYF,TGTGCCACCAAGGGAACGGGCGGGAGCACAGATACGCAGTATTTT
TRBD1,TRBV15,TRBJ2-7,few,CATSGQGAYEQYF,TGTGCCACCAGCGGACAGGGGGCCTACGAGCAGTACTTC
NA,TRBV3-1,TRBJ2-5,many,CASSHVETQYF,TGTGCCAGCAGCCACGTCGAGACCCAGTACTTC
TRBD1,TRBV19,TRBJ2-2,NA,CASSIQGGLNTGELFF,TGTGCCAGTAGTATCCAAGGGGGCTTGAACACCGGGGAGCTGTTTTTT
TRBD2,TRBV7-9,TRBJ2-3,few,CASSFMSGGLTDTQYF,TGTGCCAGCAGCTTTATGAGCGGGGGACTCACAGATACGCAGTATTTT
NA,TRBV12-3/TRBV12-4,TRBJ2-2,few,CASIKNTGELFF,TGTGCCAGCATTAAGAACACCGGGGAGCTGTTTTTT
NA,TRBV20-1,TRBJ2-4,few,CSASTSGRGIQYF,TGCAGTGCTTCTACCAGCGGGCGGGGCATTCAGTACTTC
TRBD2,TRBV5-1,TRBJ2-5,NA,CASSRRLAGGQETQYF,TGCGCCAGCAGCCGGAGACTAGCGGGGGGGCAAGAGACCCAGTACTTC
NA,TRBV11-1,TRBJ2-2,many,CASSLGQARTGELFF,TGTGCCAGCAGCTTAGGACAGGCTCGCACCGGGGAGCTGTTTTTT
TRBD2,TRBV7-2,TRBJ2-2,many,CASISSGGNTGELFF,TGTGCCAGCATCTCTAGCGGGGGGAACACCGGGGAGCTGTTTTTT
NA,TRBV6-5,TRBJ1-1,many,CASSRDRSEAFF,TGTGCCAGCAGCAGGGACCGATCTGAAGCTTTCTTT
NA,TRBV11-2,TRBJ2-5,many,CASNTGIVETQYF,TGTGCCAGCAACACTGGGATAGTCGAGACCCAGTACTTC
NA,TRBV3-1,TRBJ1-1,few,CASSQGAGNTEAFF,TGTGCCAGCAGCCAAGGGGCAGGAAACACTGAAGCTTTCTTT
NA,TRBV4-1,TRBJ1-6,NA,CASSQESGAPFPKFHF,TGCGCCAGCAGCCAAGAATCGGGGGCTCCCTTTCCCAAGTTCCACTTT
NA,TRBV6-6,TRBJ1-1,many,CASRDFDSSPAFF,TGTGCCAGCAGGGACTTCGACAGCTCACCAGCTTTCTTT
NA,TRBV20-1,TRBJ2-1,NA,CSARKLGNEQFF,TGCAGTGCTAGAAAACTGGGCAATGAGCAGTTCTTC
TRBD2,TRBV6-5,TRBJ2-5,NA,CASSDPGLAETRWTQYF,TGTGCCAGCAGTGACCCAGGACTAGCGGAAACAAGATGGACCCAGTACTTC
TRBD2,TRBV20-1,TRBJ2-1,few,CSAPSGGFFNEQFF,TGCAGTGCTCCTAGCGGGGGCTTCTTCAATGAGCAGTTCTTC